Below are 31 T cell receptor beta chains sequenced from a single sample in a study of blood T cell repertoires in COVID-19. Generated by immunoSEQ multiplex PCR, the TCRdb table keeps only in-frame clones and is missing some. The table shows a few hundred thousand clones, with less than 85% occurring only once. Sequencing was carried out using PBMCs or T cells enriched from blood (not recorded which). These receptors all stem from a woman between 50 and 59 years old who had recovered from COVID-19.

The chain combines TRBV7-6 with TRBJ1-5; 8 bases map to TRBD1. Unmatched junction bases numbered 5, after V lost 5 bases and J lost 2 bases. The CDR3 has 15 amino acids. Germline CDR1 is SGHVS and CDR2 is FNYEAQ. The CDR3: CASSPLDRGNQPQHF. The CDR3 DNA is TGTGCCAGCAGCCCCTTGGACAGGGGCAATCAGCCCCAGCATTTT.

V gene TRBV5-1 combines with J gene TRBJ1-2, with D possibly matching TRBD1 (6 bases). Trimming removed 4 bases at V and 4 bases at J, with 17 bases between. Germline values: CDR1 SGHRS, CDR2 YFSETQ. The CDR3 has 15 amino acids. CDR3 nucleotide sequence: TGCGCCAGCAGCGTCGTTGGACAGTTGGGCTATGGCTACACCTTC. Amino acid sequence: CASSVVGQLGYGYTF. Full variable domain (rest looked up from reference TRBV5-1 and TRBJ1-2): KAGVTQTPRYLIKTRGQQVTLSCSPISGHRSVSWYQQTPGQGLQFLFEYFSETQRNKGNFPGRFSGRQFSNSRSEMNVSTLELGDSALYLCASSVVGQLGYGYTFGSGTRLTVV.

This chain links TRBV19 with TRBJ2-7; 12 positions match TRBD2. From germline, CDR1 is LNHDA and CDR2 SQIVND (reference sequence). V shed 5 bases, J shed 0 bases, and the junction held 2 bases outside the gene matches. The CDR3 spans 15 residues. The CDR3 DNA is TGTGCCAGTAGTCCGACTAGCGGGAGCTCCTACGAGCAGTACTTC. It is translated as CASSPTSGSSYEQYF.

V and J are TRBV12-3 or TRBV12-4 and TRBJ2-5; 9 bases map to TRBD1. This CDR3 is built from 13 residues. J was trimmed by 4 bases and V by 6 bases; bases with no gene match: 3. As DNA, the CDR3 is TGTGCCAGCAGGCGGGACAGGGTAGAGACCCAGTACTTC. Translated: CASRRDRVETQYF.

This clone has a single count. The rearrangement joins TRBV10-3 to TRBJ1-2; no clear D gene. With 11 bases removed from V and 6 bases from J, the gap between germline ends came to 19 bases. The CDR3 has 13 amino acids. Looked up from germline, CDR1 is ENHRY and CDR2 is SYGVKD. CDR3 bases: TGTGCCGCATCGGGTCAGAGGCATCATGGCTACACCTTC. Its protein product is CAASGQRHHGYTF.

The chain has TRBV6-5 and TRBJ1-6; D may be TRBD1 (5 bases). CDR1 is MNHEY, CDR2 SVGAGI, per germline. The CDR3 has 14 amino acids. With 6 bases removed from V and 9 bases from J, the gap between germline ends came to 15 bases. The CDR3 reads CASRRQQNSSPLHF. CDR3 bases: TGTGCCAGCAGACGACAGCAAAATAGTTCACCCCTCCACTTT.

This clone was picked up one time. This chain connects TRBV29-1 to TRBJ2-1; TRBD2 matches at 13 bases. With 7 bases clipped from V and 8 bases from J, the junction kept 8 bases outside the gene matches. Germline V lookup: CDR1 SQVTM, CDR2 ANQGSEA. The CDR3 covers 14 residues. The CDR3 here is CSAATSGRDHEQFF. The CDR3 DNA is TGCAGCGCTGCAACTAGCGGGAGGGACCATGAGCAGTTCTTC.

The chain has TRBV4-1 and TRBJ2-1, with D possibly being TRBD2 (5 bases). The germline V gene encodes CDR1 MGHRA and CDR2 YSYEKL. Trimming removed 3 bases from V and 7 bases from J, with 13 bases in between. CDR3 length: 14 amino acids. CDR3 in amino acids: CASSHPDSRNEQFF. The CDR3 region has the DNA TGCGCCAGCAGCCATCCGGACTCCCGGAATGAGCAGTTCTTC.

This clone appeared a few times. J is TRBJ1-4 and V is TRBV2; possibly TRBD1 for D (5 bases). This CDR3 is built from 14 residues. Looked up from germline, CDR1 is SNHLY and CDR2 is FYNNEI. Trimming took 6 bases from V and 3 from J, leaving 11 bases between them. Written as DNA, the CDR3 is TGTGCCAGCAGCTGGAGGGACGCTAATGAAAAACTGTTTTTT. It codes for CASSWRDANEKLFF. The whole variable domain, filled in from reference TRBV2 and TRBJ1-4, reads EPEVTQTPSHQVTQMGQEVILRCVPISNHLYFYWYRQILGQKVEFLVSFYNNEISEKSEIFDDQFSVERPDGSNFTLKIRSTKLEDSAMYFCASSWRDANEKLFFGSGTQLSVL.

The genes are TRBV30 and TRBJ1-1; D is undetermined. The germline gives CDR1 GTSNPN, CDR2 SVGIG (reference sequence). V was trimmed by 3 bases and J by 10 bases, leaving 18 bases between them. This CDR3 spans 13 amino acids. The CDR3 region is CAWSRNHAGGAFF. CDR3 DNA: TGTGCCTGGAGCCGTAACCACGCGGGAGGAGCTTTCTTT.

This chain uses TRBV15 with TRBJ2-6; 8 bases map to TRBD1. Trimming removed 1 base from V and 2 bases from J; junction bases left unmatched: 7. The germline V gene encodes CDR1 LNHNV and CDR2 YYDKDF (reference sequence). The CDR3 is 18 residues long. The CDR3 sequence is CATSRGTGWGPGANVLTF. The CDR3 coding sequence is TGTGCCACCAGCAGAGGGACAGGGTGGGGCCCTGGGGCCAACGTCCTGACTTTC. Full variable domain (missing parts from reference TRBV15 and TRBJ2-6): DAMVIQNPRYQVTQFGKPVTLSCSQTLNHNVMYWYQQKSSQAPKLLFHYYDKDFNNEADTPDNFQSRRPNTSFCFLDIRSPGLGDTAMYLCATSRGTGWGPGANVLTFGAGSRLTVL.

The rearrangement uses TRBV30 and TRBJ1-5; 10 bases agree with TRBD1. This CDR3 comprises 16 residues. The V gene's germline CDR1 is GTSNPN and CDR2 SVGIG (reference sequence). V shed 3 bases and J 6 bases; nucleotides not matched to a gene: 11. CDR3 DNA sequence: TGTGCCTGGAGCTTCGGACAGGGGGTAGGAAGTCAGCCCCAGCATTTT. Protein: CAWSFGQGVGSQPQHF.

The chain recombines TRBV7-2 with TRBJ1-5, with 8 nucleotides matching TRBD1. The CDR3 loop spans 16 amino acids. V was clipped by 1 base and J by 2 bases; unmatched bases: 4. Germline V CDR1 and CDR2: SGHTA, FQGNSA. The CDR3 nucleotides read TGTGCCAGCAGCTTAGTTTGGGGACAGGGCAATCAGCCCCAGCATTTT. Translation gives CASSLVWGQGNQPQHF.

The rearrangement links TRBV7-3 to TRBJ1-6; TRBD1 matches at 7 bases. The germline CDR1 and CDR2 sequences are SGHTA and FQGTGA. The CDR3 spans 14 residues. Unmatched junction bases numbered 5, after V lost 5 bases and J lost 7 bases. CDR3 residues: CASSVGTANSPLHF. DNA of the CDR3: TGTGCCAGCAGCGTAGGGACAGCAAATTCACCCCTCCACTTT.

The chain links TRBV7-8 to TRBJ1-6; 8 bases are shared with TRBD1. CDR1 and CDR2 (germline): SGHVS, FQNEAQ. The CDR3 loop spans 15 amino acids. The ends lost 1 base at V and 7 bases at J; junction bases unmatched: 3. DNA for the CDR3: TGTGCCAGCAGCTTAGGGTCAGGGGGCAATTCACCCCTCCACTTT. Protein product: CASSLGSGGNSPLHF.

In this sample, this clone turned up once. The chain recombines TRBV12-3 or TRBV12-4 with TRBJ1-6, with D perhaps matching TRBD1 (5 bases). The V and J ends lost 7 bases and 9 bases respectively, with 10 bases between them. The CDR3 spans 12 residues. The CDR3 loop is CASTPGSSPLHF. The CDR3 bases are TGTGCCAGCACCCCAGGGTCTTCACCCCTCCACTTT.

V is TRBV4-3 and J is TRBJ1-2; no clear D. The germline CDR1 and CDR2 sequences are LGHNA and YSLEER. This CDR3 spans 15 amino acids. V was pared by 1 base and J by 7 bases, with 16 bases between. This CDR3 reads CASSQVQTGGRGYTF. Here the CDR3 DNA reads TGCGCCAGCAGCCAAGTGCAGACCGGCGGTCGTGGCTACACCTTC.

This rearrangement joins TRBV29-1 to TRBJ1-2, with 7 positions matching TRBD1. Germline CDR1 reads SQVTM; CDR2 reads ANQGSEA. This CDR3 contains 13 residues. With V trimmed by 6 bases and J by 3 bases, 7 bases remained unmatched. The CDR3 DNA follows: TGCAGCGTCCTTAGAGGGGGCGACTATGGCTACACCTTC. This gives the protein CSVLRGGDYGYTF.

V and J are TRBV5-6 and TRBJ2-1; D perhaps matches TRBD2 (5 bases). Germline lookup yields CDR1 SGHDT and CDR2 YYEEEE. The germline V and J ends were trimmed by 2 bases and 10 bases, with 7 bases remaining between them. The CDR3 extends over 11 amino acids. The CDR3 sequence is CASSLTGEQFF. In DNA, the CDR3 is TGTGCCAGCAGCTTAACGGGAGAGCAGTTCTTC.

V is TRBV9 and J is TRBJ2-5; D not certain. The CDR3 length is 17 residues. V was trimmed by 0 bases and J by 5 bases, leaving 20 bases between them. Germline CDR1 and CDR2: SGDLS and YYNGEE. The CDR3 loop is CASSVDPPGSNGETQYF. CDR3 bases: TGTGCCAGCAGCGTAGACCCCCCCGGGTCTAATGGGGAGACCCAGTACTTC.

The J gene is TRBJ1-6, the V gene TRBV5-4; 10 bases align to TRBD1. The CDR3 loop spans 16 amino acids. With 4 bases clipped from V and 9 bases from J, the junction kept 10 bases outside the gene matches. Germline CDR1 SGHNT, CDR2 YYREEE (reference sequence). This chain's CDR3 is CASSAKSGTGVSPLHF. CDR3 bases: TGTGCCAGCAGCGCAAAGTCCGGGACAGGGGTTTCACCCCTCCACTTT.

J is TRBJ1-2 and V is TRBV3-1 (or the pseudogene TRBV3-2); D not resolved. The V end was cut by 5 bases, the J end by 4 bases, with 11 bases between. CDR1 is LGHDT, CDR2 YNNKEL, per germline (reference sequence). This CDR3 has 13 amino acids. CDR3 DNA sequence: TGTGCCAGCAGCGGCAGGTTTACCTATGGCTACACCTTC. Encoded protein: CASSGRFTYGYTF.

This clone was counted between two and nine times. The chain joins TRBV30 to TRBJ1-2, with 7 bases that match TRBD1. Germline lookup yields CDR1 GTSNPN and CDR2 SVGIG (reference sequence). The CDR3 has 14 residues. The trim removed 5 bases at V and 5 bases at J, leaving 11 bases unmatched. The CDR3 DNA is TGTGCCTGGGGCCGGGACAGCTCCAGATATGGCTACACCTTC. This translates into CAWGRDSSRYGYTF.

The V call is TRBV5-8, the J call TRBJ2-1, with TRBD2 matching over 11 bases. J gave up 6 bases and V 0 bases, and 2 bases lay outside the gene matches. Looked up from germline, CDR1 is SGHTS and CDR2 is YDEGEE. This CDR3 contains 15 residues. The CDR3 DNA follows: TGTGCCAGCAGCTTGGGTAGCGGGGGGGCCAATGAGCAGTTCTTC. Translating it yields CASSLGSGGANEQFF.

The chain employs TRBV7-7 and TRBJ2-7, with a tentative D call TRBD1 (6 bases). Germline V CDR1 and CDR2: SSHAT, FNYEAQ (reference sequence). Trimming stripped 0 bases from V and 4 bases from J, with 13 bases between. The CDR3 runs to 15 residues. The CDR3 spells CASSLAPGAGYEQYF. CDR3 coding DNA: TGTGCCAGCAGCTTAGCGCCAGGGGCCGGGTACGAGCAGTACTTC.

The rearrangement joins TRBV14 to TRBJ1-1; TRBD1 is a possible D gene (5 bases). Trimming took 3 bases from V and 7 from J, leaving 18 bases between them. The germline V gene has CDR1 SGHDN and CDR2 FVKESK. CDR3 size: 15 residues. Here the CDR3 DNA reads TGTGCCAGCAGCCAGCCCGGGGCCGGGAGGGGTGAAGCTTTCTTT. This codes for CASSQPGAGRGEAFF.

The chain uses TRBV29-1 and TRBJ2-5; D perhaps matches TRBD2 (6 bases). The CDR3 is made up of 13 amino acids. The ends were cut back, 6 bases at V and 5 bases at J, with 16 bases in the middle. Germline V gene lookup returns CDR1 SQVTM and CDR2 ANQGSEA. The CDR3 DNA reads as TGCAGCGTGAATAGCGGTAGAGGTGAGACCCAGTACTTC. It translates to CSVNSGRGETQYF.

This clone appeared once. This chain uses TRBV11-2 with TRBJ2-1, with 8 bases matching TRBD1. V lost 5 bases and J lost 6; bases outside the gene matches: 12. In germline, CDR1 is SGHAT, CDR2 FQNNGV. This CDR3 has 16 amino acids. This chain's CDR3 is CASSQKRQGPSNEQFF. The CDR3 bases are TGTGCCAGCAGCCAGAAAAGACAGGGGCCCAGCAATGAGCAGTTCTTC. The full variable domain, completed using reference TRBV11-2 and TRBJ2-1, is EAGVAQSPRYKIIEKRQSVAFWCNPISGHATLYWYQQILGQGPKLLIQFQNNGVVDDSQLPKDRFSAERLKGVDSTLKIQPAKLEDSAVYLCASSQKRQGPSNEQFFGPGTRLTVL.

V gene TRBV18 combines with J gene TRBJ2-3; the match to TRBD1 covers 7 bases. Unmatched junction bases numbered 11, after V lost 2 bases and J lost 9 bases. CDR3 length: 15 amino acids. Germline V gene sequence: CDR1 KGHSH, CDR2 LQKENI. The CDR3, as DNA: TGTGCCAGCTCACCATTGTCCAGGGGGAACGGGACGCAGTATTTT. This encodes CASSPLSRGNGTQYF.

V gene TRBV18 combines with J gene TRBJ1-6, with a possible D match to TRBD1 (5 bases). The CDR3 runs 15 residues. Germline-derived CDR1 and CDR2 are KGHSH and LQKENI. Trimming took off 6 bases at V and 2 bases at J, with 11 bases between the two ends. This CDR3 is CASSLQGAYNSPLHF. The CDR3 region has the DNA TGTGCCAGCTCCCTCCAGGGTGCCTATAATTCACCCCTCCACTTT. Full variable domain (rest looked up from reference TRBV18 and TRBJ1-6): NAGVMQNPRHLVRRRGQEARLRCSPMKGHSHVYWYRQLPEEGLKFMVYLQKENIIDESGMPKERFSAEFPKEGPSILRIQQVVRGDSAAYFCASSLQGAYNSPLHFGNGTRLTVT.

Comment on this clone: At one end, the junction sequence differs from germline, possibly due to a read error. The chain couples TRBV6-5 to TRBJ2-5; 8 bases fit TRBD2. This CDR3 is 13 amino acids long. Germline CDR1 and CDR2: MNHEY and SVGAGI. This CDR3 reads CASSYQRGLAQNF. The CDR3 DNA follows: TGTGCCAGCAGTTACCAGAGAGGACTAGCACAGAACTTC.